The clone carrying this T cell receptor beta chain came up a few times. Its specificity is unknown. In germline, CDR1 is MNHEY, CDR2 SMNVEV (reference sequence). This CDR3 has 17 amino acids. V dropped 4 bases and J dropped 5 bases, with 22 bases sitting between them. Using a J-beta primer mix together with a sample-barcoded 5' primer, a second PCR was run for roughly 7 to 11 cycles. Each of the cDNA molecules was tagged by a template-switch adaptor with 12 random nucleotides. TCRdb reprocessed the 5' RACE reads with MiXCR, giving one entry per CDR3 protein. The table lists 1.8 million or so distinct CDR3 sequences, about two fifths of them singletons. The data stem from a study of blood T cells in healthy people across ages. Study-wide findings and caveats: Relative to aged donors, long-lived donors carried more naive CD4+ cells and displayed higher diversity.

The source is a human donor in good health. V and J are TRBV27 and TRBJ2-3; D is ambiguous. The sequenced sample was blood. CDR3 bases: TGTGCCAGCAGTTACACAAGGTCCCAAGGTCGGTTAGATACGCAGTATTTT. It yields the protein CASSYTRSQGRLDTQYF.